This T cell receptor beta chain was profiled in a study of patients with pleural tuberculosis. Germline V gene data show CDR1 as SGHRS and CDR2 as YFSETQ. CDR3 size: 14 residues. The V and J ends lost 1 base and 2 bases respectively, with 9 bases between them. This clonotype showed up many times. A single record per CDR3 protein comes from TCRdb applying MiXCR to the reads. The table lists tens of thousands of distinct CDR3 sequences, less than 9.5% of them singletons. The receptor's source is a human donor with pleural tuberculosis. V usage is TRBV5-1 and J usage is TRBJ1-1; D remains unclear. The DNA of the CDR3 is TGCGCCAGCAGCTTGACACAGTCTAACACTGAAGCTTTCTTT. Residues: CASSLTQSNTEAFF.